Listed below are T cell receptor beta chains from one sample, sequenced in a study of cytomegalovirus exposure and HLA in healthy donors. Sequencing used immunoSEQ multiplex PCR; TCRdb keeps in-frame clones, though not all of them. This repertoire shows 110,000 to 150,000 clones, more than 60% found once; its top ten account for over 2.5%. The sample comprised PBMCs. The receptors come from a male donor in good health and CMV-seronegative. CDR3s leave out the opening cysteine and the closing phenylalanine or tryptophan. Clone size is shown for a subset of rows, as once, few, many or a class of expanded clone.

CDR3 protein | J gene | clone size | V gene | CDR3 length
ASSPVRGQAYEQY | TRBJ2-7 | - | TRBV5-4 | 13
SVEYGIEAF | TRBJ1-1 | - | TRBV29-1 | 9
ASSPSGGVTDTQY | TRBJ2-3 | - | TRBV5-1 | 13
ASSKGKLPQH | TRBJ1-5 | - | TRBV21-1 | 10
ASSFQGASNEQY | TRBJ2-7 | - | TRBV27 | 12
ASNDGGASTEAF | TRBJ1-1 | - | TRBV11-3 | 12
ASSLTTPDTQY | TRBJ2-3 | - | TRBV7-9 | 11
ASSYRDSREQY | TRBJ2-7 | few | TRBV6-5 | 11
ASSATGTNEKLF | TRBJ1-4 | - | TRBV9 | 12
ASSHRTGGLFGYT | TRBJ1-2 | - | TRBV16 | 13
ASSERGGRSGNTIY | TRBJ1-3 | - | TRBV6-1 | 14
ASSSTSTDTQY | TRBJ2-3 | - | TRBV5-1 | 11
ASSLGSSYEQY | TRBJ2-7 | once | TRBV11-3 | 11
TSSQGTGLACQEQY | TRBJ2-7 | - | TRBV1 | 14
ASSVEADYHPNNEQF | TRBJ2-1 | once | TRBV9 | 15
AWGQGDWRRNEQF | TRBJ2-1 | once | TRBV30 | 13
ASSEAGSYSNQPQH | TRBJ1-5 | - | TRBV25-1 | 14
ASSRDRASTYNEQF | TRBJ2-1 | - | TRBV9 | 14
ASSRGGQGAYEQY | TRBJ2-7 | - | TRBV14 | 13
SVPDRAADTQY | TRBJ2-3 | - | TRBV29-1 | 11
ASSLVPRLAGEPSYNEQF | TRBJ2-1 | - | TRBV7-7 | 18
AWRGEGAKNIQY | TRBJ2-4 | once | TRBV30 | 12
ASSRTATGGNYGYT | TRBJ1-2 | - | TRBV2 | 14
ASSPGGIYNEQF | TRBJ2-1 | - | TRBV5-4 | 12
ATGTPWGQPQH | TRBJ1-5 | - | TRBV6-4 | 11
ASSPGLGQETQY | TRBJ2-5 | - | TRBV18 | 12
SSSHTGDIEKLF | TRBJ1-4 | - | TRBV7-9 | 12
ASSENPRGNTEAF | TRBJ1-1 | - | TRBV9 | 13
ASSELAFTDTQY | TRBJ2-3 | few | TRBV6-4 | 12
ASSYQLEGQPEGYT | TRBJ1-2 | - | TRBV6-5 | 14
ASSLGTLAVDTQY | TRBJ2-3 | - | TRBV5-1 | 13
ASSLVWQGNQPQH | TRBJ1-5 | - | TRBV7-2 | 13
ATSVSSSGNTIY | TRBJ1-3 | - | TRBV10-3 | 12
ASSSLGLGGTDTQY | TRBJ2-3 | - | TRBV7-3 | 14
ASSLRDSLESQY | TRBJ2-3 | few | TRBV4-1 | 12
ASTLAGGEQY | TRBJ2-7 | - | TRBV6-1 | 10
ASSAVGEYEQY | TRBJ2-7 | - | TRBV6-1 | 11
SAEDRGKNTEAF | TRBJ1-1 | - | TRBV29-1 | 12